The rows below give T cell receptor beta chains drawn from one sample of a study of blood T cell repertoires in COVID-19. Produced via immunoSEQ multiplex PCR; TCRdb's table is partial and in-frame only. This table has some 700,000 clones, 80% to 90% appearing once. Material for sequencing was peripheral blood. The receptors shown here come from a woman aged 18-29 years with acute or convalescent COVID-19. CDR3s include the opening cysteine and the closing phenylalanine or tryptophan. A D gene is named only where the DNA matches it firmly.

v_call,j_call,d_call,cdr3_aa,cdr3_nt
TRBV7-8,TRBJ2-7,-,CASSLARLLYYEQYF,TGTGCCAGCAGCTTAGCGCGGTTACTTTACTACGAGCAGTACTTC
TRBV6-4,TRBJ1-1,-,CASSDKAGALSTEAFF,TGTGCCAGCAGTGATAAGGCAGGCGCTCTGAGCACTGAAGCTTTCTTT
TRBV6-5,TRBJ2-2,TRBD1,CASSYSSGTGPGELFF,TGTGCCAGCAGTTACTCTTCCGGGACAGGGCCCGGGGAGCTGTTTTTT
TRBV6-5,TRBJ1-2,-,CASRTTAYGYTF,TGTGCCAGCAGGACGACAGCGTATGGCTACACCTTC
TRBV5-4,TRBJ1-6,TRBD1,CASTSGQNSPLHF,TGTGCCAGCACTTCGGGACAGAATTCACCCCTCCACTTT
TRBV25-1,TRBJ1-2,-,CASSELGSKRRGYTF,TGTGCCAGCAGTGAACTTGGCAGTAAGAGGAGAGGCTACACCTTC
TRBV7-2,TRBJ2-7,-,CASSLGGQLAYEQYF,TGTGCCAGCAGCTTAGGAGGACAGCTAGCCTACGAGCAGTACTTC
TRBV15,TRBJ1-2,-,CATSRGTGSYGYTF,TGTGCCACCAGCAGAGGAACAGGGTCCTATGGCTACACCTTC
TRBV19,TRBJ1-6,TRBD1,CASSTGTAYNSPLHF,TGTGCCAGTAGTACGGGGACAGCCTATAATTCACCCCTCCACTTT
TRBV7-2,TRBJ1-2,-,CASRKGGDWGYGYTF,TGTGCCAGCAGAAAGGGCGGGGATTGGGGTTATGGCTACACCTTC
TRBV11-2,TRBJ2-5,-,CASSLNLQQETQYF,TGTGCCAGCAGCTTAAACCTCCAGCAAGAGACCCAGTACTTC
TRBV5-5,TRBJ1-6,TRBD1,CASGRDRDSPLHF,TGTGCCAGCGGCCGGGACAGGGACTCACCCCTCCACTTT
TRBV27,TRBJ2-2,TRBD1,CASRRQGAMSGELFF,TGTGCCAGCAGGCGACAGGGGGCAATGTCCGGGGAGCTGTTTTTT
TRBV5-1,TRBJ2-2,TRBD2,CASSLAGAYTGELFF,TGCGCCAGCAGCTTAGCGGGGGCCTACACCGGGGAGCTGTTTTTT
TRBV6-1,TRBJ2-3,-,CASSDQGEAGRTDTQYF,TGTGCCAGCAGTGATCAGGGGGAGGCGGGGAGGACAGATACGCAGTATTTT
TRBV5-1,TRBJ1-1,-,CASSSNRGQNTEAFF,TGCGCCAGCAGCTCAAATAGGGGCCAGAACACTGAAGCTTTCTTT